This TCR beta chain was documented in a study of T-cell reconstitution after alpha-beta-depleted transplantation in children (dated by TCRdb to 2015 to 2016). Regarding the study in general: The study quantitatively tracked T-cell immune reconstitution after TCRalphabeta/CD19-depleted allogeneic hematopoietic cell transplantation in children using TCR repertoire profiling.

This clonotype has ten or more counts. Its cognate antigen has yet to be identified. No base-level quality is on record; no much larger clone is a single base apart. Trimming accounts for 4 bases at V and 5 bases at J, while the number of junction bases matched to no gene is 11. CDR1 LGHNA and CDR2 YNFKEQ were looked up in the germline V gene. The CDR3 measures 15 amino acids from cysteine to phenylalanine. Only the CDR3 DNA stays, 45 bases, in frame from base 1. The library was prepared using PCR. Sequenced on an Illumina HiSeq 2500. TCR libraries were prepared with molecular barcoding, using unique molecular identifiers to normalize TCRbeta repertoire quantification. TCRdb reprocessed the public reads (quality trimming at Q25 with fastp, clone calling with MiXCR) and kept in-frame beta chains. A single entry per CDR3 protein holds the most common genes and DNA from its merged rows. Present in this sample are over 70,000 distinct CDR3 sequences, more than 9% of which were seen just once. The top ten clonotypes cover roughly 13% of the sample.

The receptor's source is a human donor who donated a stem cell graft to a child with inherited bone marrow failure. The chain is made from TRBV4-2 and TRBJ2-7, with 7 bases in between that match TRBD2. Specimen: PBMCs from the stem cell graft donor, collected from the stem cell graft. The CDR3 in this case is CASSLPGEGNDEQYF. The bases are TGTGCCAGCAGCCTCCCGGGGGAGGGTAATGACGAGCAGTACTTC.